This entry concerns a single T cell receptor (beta chain). CDR3 size: 15 residues. In germline, CDR1 is LNHDA, CDR2 SQIVND (reference sequence). V shed 6 bases and J 5 bases; nucleotides not matched to a gene: 10. The data belong to a study of blood T cell repertoires in COVID-19. Overall study context: In each case, the material was cDNA or gDNA derived from T cells, B-cell-depleted T cells, or PBMCs.

Under the authors' procedure: The assay estimated nucleated cells by amplifying reference gene primers. The protocol was immunoSEQ multiplex PCR, while the TCRdb copy is restricted to in-frame clones and leaves out a portion. V, J and clone size were drawn from that table, and D and trimming were deduced from the DNA. This table holds 90,000 to 150,000 clones, 70% to 80% found once. The V gene is TRBV19, the J gene TRBJ2-5; 9 bases align to TRBD1. Sequencing used peripheral blood. This receptor was taken from a woman older than 75 with acute or convalescent COVID-19. CDR3 sequence reads: CASRVGDRDWETQYF. The CDR3 DNA follows: TGTGCCAGTAGGGTGGGGGACAGGGATTGGGAGACCCAGTACTTC.